A single sample gave rise to the 28 T cell receptor beta chains below, sequenced in a study of cytomegalovirus exposure and HLA in healthy donors. Use of 60 Vbeta and 13 Jbeta primers characterized the PCR. Clones were read by immunoSEQ multiplex PCR, and TCRdb kept only the in-frame ones, dropping some. Among tens of thousands of clones, 78% were seen once, and the ten largest hold about 4.2%. Sequenced material: PBMCs. These TCRs come from a male donor in good health and CMV-seropositive.

The V and J genes are TRBV13 and TRBJ2-3; 7 bases align to TRBD1. The CDR3 extends over 15 amino acids. Germline V gene sequence: CDR1 PRHDT, CDR2 FYEKMQ (reference sequence). V shed 3 bases and J 11 bases; nucleotides not matched to a gene: 14. The CDR3 DNA reads as TGTGCCAGCAGCTTGGACACAGGGGCGATAGGGGGGCAGTATTTT. This sequence encodes CASSLDTGAIGGQYF.

The chain employs TRBV15 and TRBJ2-6; D remains unclear. The CDR3 spans 16 residues. The germline gives CDR1 LNHNV, CDR2 YYDKDF (reference sequence). Trimming took 2 bases from V and 1 from J, leaving 9 bases between them. The CDR3 bases are TGTGCCACCAGCAGATTAGAGAGATCTGGGGCCAACGTCCTGACTTTC. The encoded protein is CATSRLERSGANVLTF.

J is TRBJ2-7 and V is TRBV11-2; 9 positions agree with TRBD1. Losses at the gene ends were 6 bases for V and 2 bases for J; bases not matched to a gene: 17. This CDR3 contains 18 residues. Looked up from germline, CDR1 is SGHAT and CDR2 is FQNNGV. CDR3 DNA: TGTGCCAGCAGGAAGCGGGGACAGGGACCGCTAGCCGCCTACGAGCAGTACTTC. Amino acid sequence: CASRKRGQGPLAAYEQYF.

The chain employs TRBV5-4 and TRBJ2-2, with D possibly being TRBD1 (6 bases). This CDR3 is built from 15 residues. Germline V gene lookup returns CDR1 SGHNT and CDR2 YYREEE (reference sequence). V was trimmed by 4 bases and J by 4 bases, leaving 14 bases between them. CDR3 protein: CASSPRTASTGELFF. The CDR3 DNA follows: TGTGCCAGCAGCCCGCGGACAGCGAGCACCGGGGAGCTGTTTTTT.

This rearrangement joins TRBV11-3 to TRBJ2-5; TRBD1 agrees at 7 bases. This CDR3 has 17 amino acids. CDR1 and CDR2 (germline): SGHNT, YENEEA. The junction had 11 bases not matched to a gene; V was cut back by 2 bases and J by 2 bases. This CDR3 reads CASSLTFRDSEQETQYF. The DNA of the CDR3 is TGTGCCAGCAGCTTAACGTTCCGGGACAGTGAACAAGAGACCCAGTACTTC.

This chain links TRBV2 with TRBJ2-5; 12 positions agree with TRBD2. Per germline, CDR1 SNHLY and CDR2 FYNNEI. Trimming took 7 bases from V and 4 from J; bases not matched to a gene: 4. The CDR3 length is 14 residues. CDR3 region: CASIPGLAGETQYF. CDR3 nucleotide sequence: TGTGCCAGCATCCCGGGACTAGCGGGAGAGACCCAGTACTTC.

The J gene is TRBJ2-3, the V gene TRBV14; the D gene is possibly TRBD1 (5 bases). V was clipped by 4 bases and J by 2 bases, with 13 bases between them. CDR1 is SGHDN, CDR2 FVKESK, per germline. The CDR3 length is 15 residues. DNA for the CDR3: TGTGCCAGCAGCCCAAGATCAGGGTTCACAGATACGCAGTATTTT. This codes for CASSPRSGFTDTQYF.

V usage is TRBV7-8 and J usage is TRBJ2-1; D is perhaps TRBD2 (7 bases). Trimming took 3 bases from V and 8 from J, leaving 14 bases between them. Germline lookup yields CDR1 SGHVS and CDR2 FQNEAQ. This CDR3 spans 14 amino acids. CDR3 sequence: CASSLGGASDEQFF. CDR3 bases: TGTGCCAGCAGCTTGGGGGGGGCGAGTGATGAGCAGTTCTTC.

The chain uses TRBV30 and TRBJ1-2, with D unresolved. V was cut by 4 bases and J by 2 bases, with 5 bases left in between. CDR1 is GTSNPN, CDR2 SVGIG, per germline (reference sequence). The CDR3 is 11 residues long. The DNA of the CDR3 is TGTGCCTGGACCGAGAACTATGGCTACACCTTC. This sequence encodes CAWTENYGYTF.

On this clone: At one end the junction does not follow the germline gene, possibly because of a read error. The chain has TRBV6-4 and TRBJ2-1; 8 positions match TRBD1. Germline V gene data show CDR1 as MRHNA and CDR2 as SNTAGT. The CDR3 sequence is 16 residues long. The CDR3 sequence is CASSDSGQGAPNEQFF. CDR3 nucleotide sequence: TGTGCCAGCAGCGACTCAGGGCAGGGGGCCCCCAATGAGCAGTTCTTC.

V usage is TRBV19 and J usage is TRBJ1-5, with unresolved D. Trimming removed 6 bases from V and 5 bases from J, with 17 bases in between. Looked up from germline, CDR1 is LNHDA and CDR2 is SQIVND (reference sequence). CDR3 length equals 15 residues. Written as DNA, the CDR3 is TGTGCCAGTAGGGGATTAGGAGGGTCCCATCAGCCCCAGCATTTT. Encoded protein: CASRGLGGSHQPQHF.

The chain couples TRBV28 to TRBJ2-7; 10 nucleotides align to TRBD1. V was pared by 4 bases and J by 1 base, with 4 bases of the junction left unmatched. Germline CDR1 MDHEN, CDR2 SYDVKM. CDR3 size: 15 residues. CDR3 protein: CASSSSGQGSYEQYF. CDR3 bases: TGTGCCAGCAGTTCATCGGGACAGGGGTCCTACGAGCAGTACTTC.

The chain couples TRBV29-1 to TRBJ2-1; TRBD2 matches at 9 bases. After removal of 6 bases from V and 8 bases from J, the junction contained 11 bases not matched to a gene. The CDR3 consists of 14 residues. Germline CDR1 SQVTM, CDR2 ANQGSEA. The CDR3, as DNA: TGCAGCGTAACACTAGCGGGCATGGCGGATGAGCAGTTCTTC. It encodes CSVTLAGMADEQFF.

This chain joins TRBV7-3 and TRBJ1-3; 7 bases match TRBD1. J gave up 2 bases and V 4 bases, and 2 bases lay outside the gene matches. The germline V gene has CDR1 SGHTA and CDR2 FQGTGA. CDR3 length equals 14 residues. CDR3 amino acids: CASSSGQAGNTIYF. CDR3 nucleotides: TGTGCCAGCAGCTCCGGACAGGCTGGAAACACCATATATTTT.

J is TRBJ1-5 and V is TRBV27; a possible D gene is TRBD1 (5 bases). V lost 11 bases to trimming and J lost 4 bases, with 15 bases between them. This CDR3 region has 13 residues. The V gene's germline CDR1 is MNHEY and CDR2 SMNVEV (reference sequence). CDR3 sequence reads: CAVRAGLNQPQHF. The CDR3, as DNA: TGTGCCGTCCGGGCAGGGTTAAATCAGCCCCAGCATTTT.

The DNA of the CDR3 is TGTGCCAGCAGCTTAGCACGGACTAGCGGGGTCAATGAGCAGTTCTTC. This translates into CASSLARTSGVNEQFF. The rearrangement joins TRBV11-3 to TRBJ2-1; TRBD2 agrees at 12 bases. Germline lookup yields CDR1 SGHNT and CDR2 YENEEA. Unmatched junction bases numbered 4, after V lost 1 base and J lost 6 bases. This CDR3 contains 16 residues.

V gene TRBV14 combines with J gene TRBJ2-5; D is undetermined. Germline CDR1 SGHDN, CDR2 FVKESK. The CDR3 contains 14 residues. The germline V and J ends were trimmed by 4 bases and 3 bases, with 12 bases remaining between them. CDR3 amino acids: CASSRDASEETQYF. As DNA, the CDR3 is TGTGCCAGCAGCCGAGACGCATCGGAAGAGACCCAGTACTTC.

Only a few counts were recorded for this clone. The rearrangement joins TRBV19 to TRBJ2-1; weak D call: TRBD1 (6 bases). The ends were cut back, 8 bases at V and 7 bases at J, with 12 bases in the middle. The CDR3 spans 12 residues. CDR1 is LNHDA and CDR2 is SQIVND in the germline V gene (reference sequence). CDR3 DNA: TGTGCCAGTGGGGGCATCTTGAATGAGCAGTTCTTC. This sequence encodes CASGGILNEQFF.

Only one count was recorded for this clone. The chain links TRBV29-1 to TRBJ1-2, with D tentatively TRBD1 (5 bases). This CDR3 is 12 amino acids long. CDR1 and CDR2 from the germline V gene are SQVTM and ANQGSEA. Trimming pared 4 bases from V and 1 base from J, leaving 7 bases between. CDR3 DNA: TGCAGCGTTGCTGACAGTAACTATGGCTACACCTTC. It translates to CSVADSNYGYTF.

V gene TRBV30 combines with J gene TRBJ2-1, with TRBD2 identical over 10 bases. Germline CDR1 GTSNPN, CDR2 SVGIG (reference sequence). The CDR3 runs 10 residues. As DNA, the CDR3 is TGTGTCTTAGCGGGGGGTCCCGCCTTCTTC. It translates to CVLAGGPAFF.

This sequence joins TRBV21-1 and TRBJ2-4; the listed D gene, TRBD1, was not tested against the DNA. TRBV21-1 is flagged as a pseudogene. The CDR3 has 16 amino acids. As DNA, the CDR3 is TGTGCCAGCAGTACAGGGGGCGGAGGTGCCAAAAACATTCAGTACTTC. Its protein is CASSTGGGGAKNIQYF.

This chain joins TRBV19 and TRBJ2-6, with D perhaps TRBD1 (6 bases). This CDR3 is 18 amino acids long. Trimming cost V 6 bases and J 0 bases, with 18 bases left between them. Germline V CDR1 and CDR2: LNHDA, SQIVND (reference sequence). This CDR3 reads CASSSNWVGGSGANVLTF. For the CDR3, the DNA is TGTGCCAGTAGCTCCAATTGGGTAGGGGGCTCTGGGGCCAACGTCCTGACTTTC.

This clone appeared a single time. The chain uses TRBV6-1 and TRBJ1-5; 7 bases are a match to TRBD1. The CDR3 extends over 13 amino acids. V was pared by 5 bases and J by 5 bases, with 3 bases of the junction left unmatched. The germline V gene has CDR1 MNHNS and CDR2 SASEGT. The DNA for the CDR3 is TGTGCCAGCAGTCCCGACAGGGATCAGCCCCAGCATTTT. Translation: CASSPDRDQPQHF.

The V and J genes are TRBV6-1 and TRBJ1-6, with a weak D call TRBD1 (6 bases). Germline-derived CDR1 and CDR2 are MNHNS and SASEGT. V was clipped by 6 bases and J by 5 bases, with 11 bases between them. CDR3 size: 14 residues. The CDR3 spells CASRIQGDNSPLHF. The CDR3 DNA sequence: TGTGCCAGCAGGATACAGGGAGATAATTCACCCCTCCACTTT.

V is TRBV28 and J is TRBJ1-6, with D maybe TRBD1 (6 bases). V was shortened by 9 bases and J by 7 bases, with 16 bases between the two germline ends. This CDR3 has 14 residues. Germline V lookup: CDR1 MDHEN, CDR2 SYDVKM. CDR3 sequence reads: CASYRDTLNSPLHF. CDR3 nucleotides: TGTGCCAGTTACCGGGACACATTAAATTCACCCCTCCACTTT.

J is TRBJ1-1 and V is TRBV28; 10 nucleotides match TRBD1. The CDR3 has 17 residues. In germline, CDR1 is MDHEN, CDR2 SYDVKM. V shed 5 bases, J shed 4 bases, and the junction held 13 bases outside the gene matches. The CDR3: CASSPRMTGTGVTEAFF. DNA of the CDR3: TGTGCCAGCAGTCCACGGATGACCGGGACAGGGGTCACTGAAGCTTTCTTT.

The rearrangement uses TRBV19 and TRBJ1-5; 8 bases agree with TRBD1. This CDR3 spans 16 amino acids. From germline, CDR1 is LNHDA and CDR2 SQIVND (reference sequence). Trimming cost V 4 bases and J 7 bases; bases outside gene matches: 12. The CDR3 DNA reads TGTGCCAGTAGTACCGGGACAGGTATCAATCCACAGCCCCAGCATTTT. Translated: CASSTGTGINPQPQHF.

J is TRBJ2-5 and V is TRBV7-9; the match to TRBD1 covers 9 bases. J gave up 5 bases and V 5 bases, and 9 bases lay outside the gene matches. Germline CDR1 reads SEHNR; CDR2 reads FQNEAQ (reference sequence). CDR3 length: 15 residues. This CDR3 reads CASSPLTGGSETQYF. CDR3 nucleotide sequence: TGTGCCAGCAGCCCGCTGACAGGGGGATCCGAGACCCAGTACTTC.